This T cell receptor beta chain appears in the sequencing data of a study of shared clonotypes between healthy human individuals. Study overall: A few men and a couple of women, aged 18 to 49, were donors.

Among the unsorted PBMC samples, replicate PCRs used approximately 320 ng DNA, 25,000 to 30,000 T cell genomes. Unsorted PBMCs provided DNA that was sequenced on ten immunoSEQ deep assay plates. Data came from immunoSEQ multiplex PCR; TCRdb stores just in-frame clones and leaves some out. The profile shows about 450,000 clones, around 79% of them singletons. The healthy adult donors were HIV-negative and reported no recent acute infections or vaccinations. The CDR3 totals 14 residues. In germline, CDR1 is MDHEN, CDR2 SYDVKM. V lost 4 bases to trimming and J lost 6 bases, with 16 bases between them. This receptor was obtained from a woman in her forties in good health. Some clones in this sample may be carry-over from other donors' samples. The sample was PBMCs. The rearrangement links TRBV28 to TRBJ2-7; weak D call: TRBD1 (6 bases). CDR3 nucleotides: TGTGCCAGCAGTTCGCCCGGGACATTGTCCGAGCAGTACTTC. This sequence encodes CASSSPGTLSEQYF.